The 23 T cell receptor beta chains below come from one sample, sequenced in a study of cytomegalovirus exposure and HLA in healthy donors. It was with 60 Vbeta and 13 Jbeta primers that the PCR ran. Sequenced by immunoSEQ multiplex PCR; TCRdb stores in-frame clones only, minus some. The repertoire has more than 110,000 clones, around 80% of them found once; the top ten carry 6.8%. Sequenced sample: PBMCs. The receptors come from a middle-aged man in good health and CMV-seropositive.

The V and J genes are TRBV11-2 and TRBJ1-2; 8 bases match TRBD1. CDR3 length equals 15 residues. Germline values: CDR1 SGHAT, CDR2 FQNNGV. Trimming took 5 bases from V and 3 from J; bases not matched to a gene: 8. The CDR3 reads CASSPTQGVDYGYTF. In nucleotides, the CDR3 is TGTGCCAGCAGCCCCACACAGGGGGTCGACTATGGCTACACCTTC.

This clone was seen a handful of times. The rearrangement joins TRBV10-3 to TRBJ2-6; tentatively, D is TRBD2 (5 bases). CDR1 ENHRY and CDR2 SYGVKD come from the germline V gene. The CDR3 runs to 15 residues. The V and J ends lost 4 bases and 1 base respectively, with 8 bases between them. CDR3 sequence reads: CAISGEGSGANVLTF. The DNA for the CDR3 is TGTGCCATCAGTGGAGAGGGTTCTGGGGCCAACGTCCTGACTTTC.

The rearrangement joins TRBV5-6 to TRBJ2-4; 10 bases agree with TRBD1. J gave up 4 bases and V 3 bases, and 7 bases lay outside the gene matches. The CDR3 is 16 amino acids. Germline lookup yields CDR1 SGHDT and CDR2 YYEEEE. The CDR3 sequence is CASSSQGQGSKNIQYF. The DNA of the CDR3 is TGTGCCAGCAGCTCTCAGGGACAGGGGTCAAAAAACATTCAGTACTTC.

The gene calls are TRBV6-6 and TRBJ2-3, with 8 nucleotides matching TRBD1. The V gene's germline CDR1 is MNHNY and CDR2 SVGAGI (reference sequence). The CDR3 sequence is 15 residues long. V lost 6 bases, J lost 0 bases, and 5 bases stayed unmatched. CDR3 in DNA: TGTGCCAGCAGATACCGGGACAGGAGCACAGATACGCAGTATTTT. Translating gives CASRYRDRSTDTQYF.

The chain recombines TRBV28 with TRBJ1-2; no firm D call. CDR1 is MDHEN, CDR2 SYDVKM, per germline. CDR3 length: 15 amino acids. The V and J ends lost 8 bases and 14 bases respectively, with 30 bases between them. CDR3 sequence reads: CASLGIVFGSYSGTF. The CDR3 region has the DNA TGTGCCAGCTTGGGGATCGTCTTCGGGTCGTATAGCGGAACCTTC.

This chain joins TRBV2 and TRBJ2-2; TRBD1 matches 10 bases. In germline, CDR1 is SNHLY, CDR2 FYNNEI. The CDR3 sequence is 15 residues long. V lost 7 bases, J lost 0 bases, and 2 bases stayed unmatched. The CDR3 DNA follows: TGTGCCAGCACGACAGGGGGCGCGAACACCGGGGAGCTGTTTTTT. This encodes CASTTGGANTGELFF.

This sequence joins TRBV4-1 and TRBJ1-4; perhaps TRBD1 as D (6 bases). The CDR3 has 17 residues. Per the germline V gene, CDR1 is MGHRA and CDR2 is YSYEKL. Trimming took 1 base from V and 4 from J, leaving 16 bases between them. The CDR3 DNA is TGCGCCAGCAGCCAAGGCGCAGGACAGACGATTAATGAAAAACTGTTTTTT. It is translated as CASSQGAGQTINEKLFF.

CDR3 in DNA: TGTGCCAGCAGCTTCCGGGACAGTAGCAATCAGCCCCAGCATTTT. This translates into CASSFRDSSNQPQHF. This chain links TRBV5-8 with TRBJ1-5; 7 bases are shared with TRBD1. Unmatched junction bases numbered 2, after V lost 2 bases and J lost 0 bases. In germline, CDR1 is SGHTS, CDR2 YDEGEE. The CDR3 is 15 residues long.

V is TRBV2 and J is TRBJ2-5, with TRBD2 as a possible D gene (5 bases). The V end was cut by 4 bases, the J end by 0 bases, with 9 bases between. Germline CDR1 is SNHLY and CDR2 is FYNNEI. This CDR3 spans 14 amino acids. The CDR3 nucleotides read TGTGCCAGCAGTGTCCTAGCCTACCAAGAGACCCAGTACTTC. Translating it yields CASSVLAYQETQYF. Together with reference TRBV2 and TRBJ2-5, the CDR3 gives the full variable domain: EPEVTQTPSHQVTQMGQEVILRCVPISNHLYFYWYRQILGQKVEFLVSFYNNEISEKSEIFDDQFSVERPDGSNFTLKIRSTKLEDSAMYFCASSVLAYQETQYFGPGTRLLVL.

Concerning this clone itself: A read error may account for a junction end that differs from germline. The chain uses TRBV15 and TRBJ2-5; 10 bases map to TRBD1. Germline loops: CDR1 LNHNV, CDR2 YYDKDF (reference sequence). The CDR3 runs 12 residues. The CDR3 loop reads CATSRDGTGENF. The CDR3 DNA is TGTGCCACCAGCAGAGATGGGACAGGGGAAAACTTC. The full variable domain, rest sourced from reference TRBV15 and TRBJ2-5, is DAMVIQNPRYQVTQFGKPVTLSCSQTLNHNVMYWYQQKSSQAPKLLFHYYDKDFNNEADTPDNFQSRRPNTSFCFLDIRSPGLGDTAMYLCATSRDGTGENFGPGTRLLVL.

A few counts support this clone. This chain uses TRBV7-2 with TRBJ1-2; weak D call: TRBD1 (5 bases). The CDR3 length is 16 residues. V shed 3 bases and J shed 6 bases, with 20 bases lying between them. The germline CDR1 and CDR2 sequences are SGHTA and FQGNSA. The CDR3 coding sequence is TGTGCCAGCAGCTTCGGCATCGTCCGGGGGGTCGATGGCTACACCTTC. This sequence encodes CASSFGIVRGVDGYTF.

The chain is built from TRBV11-2 and TRBJ2-7; D not resolved. Germline V gene lookup returns CDR1 SGHAT and CDR2 FQNNGV. The CDR3 spans 13 residues. The ends were cut back, 1 base at V and 9 bases at J, with 13 bases in the middle. CDR3 DNA sequence: TGTGCCAGCAGCTTAGGGAATTCCCCAGGGCAGTACTTC. Its protein product is CASSLGNSPGQYF.

Here the CDR3 reads CASSYTPKGGGYGYTF. CDR3 nucleotides: TGTGCCAGCAGTTACACCCCTAAAGGGGGCGGCTATGGCTACACCTTC. This chain links TRBV6-5 with TRBJ1-2; 7 nucleotides align to TRBD1. The V gene's germline CDR1 is MNHEY and CDR2 SVGAGI. Losses at the gene ends were 2 bases for V and 4 bases for J; bases not matched to a gene: 10. The length of the CDR3 is 16 residues.

V and J are TRBV7-9 and TRBJ1-1, with a weak D call TRBD1 (5 bases). Deletions cut 6 bases from V and 1 base from J, with 15 bases between. Germline CDR1 and CDR2: SEHNR and FQNEAQ (reference sequence). This CDR3 region has 15 residues. Here the CDR3 reads CASREWEGPNTEAFF. CDR3 DNA: TGTGCCAGCAGGGAGTGGGAGGGACCGAACACTGAAGCTTTCTTT.

J is TRBJ2-7 and V is TRBV6-6; 10 bases match TRBD1. Germline assignment: CDR1 MNHNY and CDR2 SVGAGI (reference sequence). Trimming removed 5 bases from V and 0 bases from J; junction bases left unmatched: 1. The CDR3 length is 14 residues. The CDR3 is CASSGQGDSYEQYF. The CDR3 bases are TGTGCCAGCAGTGGACAGGGGGACTCCTACGAGCAGTACTTC.

This chain uses TRBV19 with TRBJ1-5, with 7 bases matching TRBD1. The trim removed 4 bases at V and 4 bases at J, leaving 7 bases unmatched. The CDR3 is made up of 15 amino acids. Germline V gene lookup returns CDR1 LNHDA and CDR2 SQIVND (reference sequence). As DNA, the CDR3 is TGTGCCAGTAGTACGGGACAGAAATTTAATCAGCCCCAGCATTTT. It is translated as CASSTGQKFNQPQHF.

This sequence joins TRBV7-2 and TRBJ2-1, with a tentative D call TRBD1 (6 bases). The germline gives CDR1 SGHTA, CDR2 FQGNSA. V was pared by 2 bases and J by 6 bases, with 8 bases between. The CDR3 runs 13 residues. CDR3 in amino acids: CASSLTGFNEQFF. In nucleotides, the CDR3 is TGTGCCAGCAGCTTAACAGGGTTCAATGAGCAGTTCTTC.

The chain couples TRBV13 to TRBJ2-5, with 9 bases aligning to TRBD2. This CDR3 spans 15 amino acids. Germline values: CDR1 PRHDT, CDR2 FYEKMQ (reference sequence). J lost 5 bases, V lost 3 bases, and 7 bases had no gene match. The CDR3 bases are TGTGCCAGCAGCTTTTCCAGCGGGGGGAGGGAGACCCAGTACTTC. Its protein is CASSFSSGGRETQYF.

The genes are TRBV4-3 and TRBJ2-3, with TRBD2 matching 12 bases. The CDR3 runs 17 residues. Trimming cost V 4 bases and J 6 bases; bases outside gene matches: 11. Germline V gives CDR1 LGHNA, CDR2 YSLEER. In DNA, the CDR3 is TGCGCCAGCAGCCGGCGGAGACTAGCGGGAGACGGGGATACGCAGTATTTT. As protein: CASSRRRLAGDGDTQYF.

The V gene is TRBV28, the J gene TRBJ2-7; TRBD1 matches at 10 bases. The ends lost 4 bases at V and 4 bases at J; junction bases unmatched: 7. The CDR3 runs 15 residues. CDR1 and CDR2 (germline): MDHEN, SYDVKM. The CDR3 nucleotides read TGTGCCAGCAGTTCGTATGGGGGACAGGGGTACGAGCAGTACTTC. Translating gives CASSSYGGQGYEQYF.

The chain uses TRBV7-9 and TRBJ1-1; TRBD1 aligns across 9 bases. V was pared by 5 bases and J by 10 bases, with 14 bases of the junction left unmatched. This CDR3 is built from 15 residues. CDR1 and CDR2 from the germline V gene are SEHNR and FQNEAQ (reference sequence). The CDR3 nucleotides read TGTGCCAGCAGCCACCTACTCGCCCAGACAGGGGGAGCTTTCTTT. It yields the protein CASSHLLAQTGGAFF.

The chain recombines TRBV11-2 with TRBJ1-1; D call uncertain. From germline, CDR1 is SGHAT and CDR2 FQNNGV. This CDR3 spans 11 amino acids. Trimming stripped 5 bases from V and 7 bases from J, with 8 bases between. The CDR3 sequence is CASSPTDEAFF. The CDR3, as DNA: TGTGCCAGCAGCCCTACAGATGAAGCTTTCTTT.

The chain recombines TRBV29-1 with TRBJ1-2; D unresolved. V shed 0 bases and J shed 6 bases, with 14 bases lying between them. There are 14 residues in the CDR3. CDR1 is SQVTM, CDR2 ANQGSEA, per germline. Here the CDR3 DNA reads TGCAGCGTTGAAGAAATTTTGGGTAGCCATGGCTACACCTTC. This translates into CSVEEILGSHGYTF.